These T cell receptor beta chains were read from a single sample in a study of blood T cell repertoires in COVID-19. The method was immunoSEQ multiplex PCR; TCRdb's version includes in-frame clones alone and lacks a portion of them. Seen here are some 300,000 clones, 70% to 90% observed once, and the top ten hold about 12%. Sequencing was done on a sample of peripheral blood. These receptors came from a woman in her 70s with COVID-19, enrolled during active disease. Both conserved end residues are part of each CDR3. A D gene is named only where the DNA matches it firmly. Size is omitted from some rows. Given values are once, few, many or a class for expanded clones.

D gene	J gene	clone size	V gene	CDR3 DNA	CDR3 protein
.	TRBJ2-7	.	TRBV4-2	TGTGCCAGCAGCCAAGAAAGGCAGGGCCCCTACGAGCAGTACTTC	CASSQERQGPYEQYF
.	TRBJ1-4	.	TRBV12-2	TGTGCAAGTCGCTTGATGGGGCCAGATACCTGTGTGCGGATCCAAAATGAAAAACTGTTTTTT	CASRLMGPDTCVRIQNEKLFF
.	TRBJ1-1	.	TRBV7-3	TGTGCCAGCAGCTTAGATTCCCCGTTAGGGGTCTCCGAAGCTTTCTTT	CASSLDSPLGVSEAFF
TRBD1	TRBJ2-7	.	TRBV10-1	TGCGCCAGCAGGGGACAGTCCTACGAGCAGTACTTC	CASRGQSYEQYF
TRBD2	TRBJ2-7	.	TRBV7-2	TGTGCCAGCAGCCAAAGGACTAGCGGGTCCTACGAGCAGTACTTC	CASSQRTSGSYEQYF
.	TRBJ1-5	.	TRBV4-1	TGCGCCAGCAGCCAAGACGGGGGGCTTCAGCCCCAGCATTTT	CASSQDGGLQPQHF
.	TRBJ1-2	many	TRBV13	TGTGCCAGCAGCCAACAGGGAAATTTATTTTATGGCTACACCTTC	CASSQQGNLFYGYTF
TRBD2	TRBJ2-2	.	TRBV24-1	TGTGCCACCAGTGATTATCGCGGGGGGGTGAACACCGGGGAGCTGTTTTTT	CATSDYRGGVNTGELFF
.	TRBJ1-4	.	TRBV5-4	TGTGCCAGCAGCTTCGGAGGGTTTGCAACTAATGAAAAACTGTTTTTT	CASSFGGFATNEKLFF
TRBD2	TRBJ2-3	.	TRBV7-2	TGTGCCAGCAGCATGGGACTAGCGGGGGGGTCTAGCACAGATACGCAGTATTTT	CASSMGLAGGSSTDTQYF
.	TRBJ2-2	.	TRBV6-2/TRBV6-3	TGTGCCAGCAGTTACGGGTGGGGCCCGAACACCGGGGAGCTGTTTTTT	CASSYGWGPNTGELFF
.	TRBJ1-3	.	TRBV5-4	TGTGCCAGCAGCTCACAAACAGAACGCCGAAACACCATATATTTT	CASSSQTERRNTIYF
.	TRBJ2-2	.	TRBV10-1	TGCGCCAGCAGTGAGGAAAGGGAGGACACCGGGGAGCTGTTTTTT	CASSEEREDTGELFF
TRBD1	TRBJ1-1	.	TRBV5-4	TGTGCCAGCAGGGATCCGGGACAGGGCTTTATGAACACTGAAGCTTTCTTT	CASRDPGQGFMNTEAFF
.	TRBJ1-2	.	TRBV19	TGTGCCAGTAGTATAGAGGGGAGGGGTCCCTACGGCTACACCTTC	CASSIEGRGPYGYTF
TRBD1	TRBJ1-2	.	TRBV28	TGTGCCAGCAGTCCCGAGACAGGGCATGGCTACACCTTC	CASSPETGHGYTF
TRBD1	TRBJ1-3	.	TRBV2	TGTGCCAGCCAACCCGGGACAGGGTTGATCTCTGGAAACACCATATATTTT	CASQPGTGLISGNTIYF
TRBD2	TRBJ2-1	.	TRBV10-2	TGCGCCAGTGGATCTCCCGGGACTAGCAATTTGGATGAGCAGTTCTTC	CASGSPGTSNLDEQFF
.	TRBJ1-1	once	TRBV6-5	TGTGCCAGCAGGCGGACTGACATGAACACTGAAGCTTTCTTT	CASRRTDMNTEAFF
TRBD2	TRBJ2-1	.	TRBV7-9	TGTGCCAGCAGCTTACCAGTAGCGGGGGGCTCACGGGAGCAGTTCTTC	CASSLPVAGGSREQFF
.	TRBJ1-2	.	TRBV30	TGTGCCTGGAGCCTACAGGGTTGGGGCTACACCTTC	CAWSLQGWGYTF
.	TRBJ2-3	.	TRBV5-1	TGCGCCAGCAGCTTGGTGCCGGCGGGGGATACGCAGTATTTT	CASSLVPAGDTQYF
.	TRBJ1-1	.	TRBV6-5	TGTGCCAGCAGCCGCGAGGCCGGGAGCACTGAAGCTTTCTTT	CASSREAGSTEAFF
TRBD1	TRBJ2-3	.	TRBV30	TGTGCCTGGGGCGGGACAGGGAGGACAGATACGCAGTATTTT	CAWGGTGRTDTQYF
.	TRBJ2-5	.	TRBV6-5	TGTGCCAGCCGCCAGGGCAGGGAGACCCAGTACTTC	CASRQGRETQYF
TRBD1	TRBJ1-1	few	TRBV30	TGTGCCTTTGACAGGGGAAGCACTGAAGCTTTCTTT	CAFDRGSTEAFF
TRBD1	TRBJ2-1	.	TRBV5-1	TGCGCCAGCAGCTTGGTGGACAGGGGGAATGAGCAGTTCTTC	CASSLVDRGNEQFF
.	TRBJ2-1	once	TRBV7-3	TGTGCCAGCAGCACACGACAGGATCCCTACAATGAGCAGTTCTTC	CASSTRQDPYNEQFF
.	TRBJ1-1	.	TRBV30	TGTGCCTGGAGGGGGAGAGGGGGAAGGAACACTGAAGCTTTCTTT	CAWRGRGGRNTEAFF
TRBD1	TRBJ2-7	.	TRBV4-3	TGCGCCAGCAGCCAGGGACAGGGGCTCTACGAGCAGTACTTC	CASSQGQGLYEQYF
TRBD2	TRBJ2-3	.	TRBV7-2	TGTGCCAGCAGTAGGACTAGCGGGGGGTCTTTGACAGATACGCAGTATTTT	CASSRTSGGSLTDTQYF
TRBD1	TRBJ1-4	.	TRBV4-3	TGCGCCAGCAGCCGAGTTACAGGGGGGGTTAGTAATGAAAAACTGTTTTTT	CASSRVTGGVSNEKLFF
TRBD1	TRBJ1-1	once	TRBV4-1	TGCGCCAGCAGCCCACCCCCCGACAGGGCGAACACTGAAGCTTTCTTT	CASSPPPDRANTEAFF
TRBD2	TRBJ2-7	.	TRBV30	TGTGCCTGGAGTACGGGGGGGCCCTACGAGCAGTACTTC	CAWSTGGPYEQYF
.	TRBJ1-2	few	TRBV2	TGTGCCAGCAGTGGGCAGGGTGGCTATGGCTACACCTTC	CASSGQGGYGYTF
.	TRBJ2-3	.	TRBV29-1	TGCAGCGTTGAATCTATTTTGGGGGCAAAAGATACGCAGTATTTT	CSVESILGAKDTQYF
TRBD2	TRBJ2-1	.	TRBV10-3	TGTGCCATCAGTGGCGGGGGCGGGGGGGCCACGGATGAGCAGTTCTTC	CAISGGGGGATDEQFF
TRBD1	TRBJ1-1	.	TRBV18	TGTGCCAGCTCACCCGGACAGGGGAACACTGAAGCTTTCTTT	CASSPGQGNTEAFF
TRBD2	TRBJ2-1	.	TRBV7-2	TGTGCCAGCTTAATTAGCGGGGGAGGGTCAAATGAGCAGTTCTTC	CASLISGGGSNEQFF
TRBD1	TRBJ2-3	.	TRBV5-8	TGTGCCAGCAGCTTCGACAGGGCGGGAGATACGCAGTATTTT	CASSFDRAGDTQYF
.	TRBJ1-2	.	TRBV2	TGTGCCAGCAGTGAATATGGGGCCCTGAACTATGGCTACACCTTC	CASSEYGALNYGYTF
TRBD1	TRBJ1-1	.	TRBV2	TGTGCCAGCAGTGAAGGTGCAGCCGACAGGGGGGCTTTCTTT	CASSEGAADRGAFF
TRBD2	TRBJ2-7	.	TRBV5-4	TGTGCCAGCAGCTCACGGACCTCTAGCGGCGAGCAGTACTTC	CASSSRTSSGEQYF
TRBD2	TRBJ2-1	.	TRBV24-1	TGTGCCACCAGTGACCCGGGACTAGCGGGGAATGATGAGCAGTTCTTC	CATSDPGLAGNDEQFF
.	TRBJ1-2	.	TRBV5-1	TGCGCCAGCAGCCCGGAGGACTGGGCCGTGGGCTACACCTTC	CASSPEDWAVGYTF
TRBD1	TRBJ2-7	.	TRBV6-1	TGTGCCAGCAGTGAGATCAGGGGGTGGTACGAGCAGTACTTC	CASSEIRGWYEQYF
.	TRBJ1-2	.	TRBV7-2	TGTGCCAGCAGCTTAGCGAGTAGACAGACTTACTATGGCTACACCTTC	CASSLASRQTYYGYTF
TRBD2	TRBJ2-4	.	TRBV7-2	TGTGCCAGCAGCTTAGCGGCGGGACTAGCTTGGGACATTCAGTACTTC	CASSLAAGLAWDIQYF
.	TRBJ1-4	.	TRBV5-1	TGCGCCAGCAGCGTGTTCACCTCAGGGATTGGAGCAACTAATGAAAAACTGTTTTTT	CASSVFTSGIGATNEKLFF
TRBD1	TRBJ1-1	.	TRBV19	TGTGCCAGTAGGCGACAGGGGGTGGACACTGAAGCTTTCTTT	CASRRQGVDTEAFF
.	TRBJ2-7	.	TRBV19	TGTGCCAGTAGTAGTGTCCTGGGACAAAATCGCGAGCAGTACTTC	CASSSVLGQNREQYF
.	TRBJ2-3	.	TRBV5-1	TGCGCCAGCAGCTTTCTCCCTAGCGAGACCACAGATACGCAGTATTTT	CASSFLPSETTDTQYF
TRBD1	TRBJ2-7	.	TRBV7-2	TGTGCCAGCAGCCCCACGGGACAGACTTCCTACGAGCAGTACTTC	CASSPTGQTSYEQYF
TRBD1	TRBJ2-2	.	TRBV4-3	TGCGCCAGCCGACCGGGACAGTACACCGGGGAGCTGTTTTTT	CASRPGQYTGELFF
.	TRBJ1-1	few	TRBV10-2	TGCGCCAGCAGTGGCAGGGGAAACACTGAAGCTTTCTTT	CASSGRGNTEAFF